These 5 T cell receptor beta chains came from one sample sequenced in a study of spatial heterogeneity in lung cancer. Each CDR3 protein gets one entry after TCRdb re-called the 5' RACE reads with MiXCR. The repertoire consists of around 87,000 distinct CDR3 sequences, with more than 10% occurring once and the leading ten covering just over 40%. Stated time point: sample taken at primary tumor resection. The sequencing here drew on PBMCs, taken at surgery. The receptor source for this set is a male donor with early-stage non-small cell lung cancer.

This clonotype was seen a handful of times. The CDR3 reads CASSLGRSATEKLFF. The DNA for the CDR3 is TGTGCCAGCAGCTTAGGGCGCTCGGCTACTGAAAAACTGTTTTTT. The V gene is TRBV7-9, the J gene TRBJ1-4; unclear D gene. The CDR3 covers 15 residues. Germline V CDR1 and CDR2: SEHNR, FQNEAQ (reference sequence). Trimming shortened V by 1 base and J by 7 bases, and 13 bases separated the two germline ends. Variable domain in full (rest from reference TRBV7-9 and TRBJ1-4): DTGVSQNPRHKITKRGQNVTFRCDPISEHNRLYWYRQTLGQGPEFLTYFQNEAQLEKSRLLSDRFSAERPKGSFSTLEIQRTEQGDSAMYLCASSLGRSATEKLFFGSGTQLSVL.

This clonotype showed up just a few times. The gene calls are TRBV12-3 or TRBV12-4 and TRBJ2-3; no definite D call. Trimming removed 4 bases at V and 1 base at J, with 6 bases between. This CDR3 contains 13 residues. CDR3 region: CASSSRRTDTQYF. CDR3 DNA sequence: TGTGCCAGCAGTTCCCGACGCACAGATACGCAGTATTTT.

This clonotype was seen ten or more times. At one end, the junction sequence differs from germline, possibly due to a read error. V and J are TRBV7-7 and TRBJ2-1, with 12 bases that match TRBD2. This CDR3 is built from 16 residues. The germline CDR1 and CDR2 sequences are SSHAT and FNYEAQ (reference sequence). The CDR3 spells CASSAERTSGASEQFF. The CDR3, as DNA: TGTGCTAGCAGCGCCGAGCGGACTAGCGGGGCCAGTGAGCAGTTCTTC.

In its sample, this clonotype was seen many times. V is TRBV7-2 and J is TRBJ2-1; no reliable D call. V lost 4 bases, J lost 9 bases, and 13 bases lay in between. Germline-derived CDR1 and CDR2 are SGHTA and FQGNSA. There are 13 residues in the CDR3. The CDR3 here is CASSSHLGVEQFF. For the CDR3, the DNA is TGTGCCAGCAGCTCTCACCTTGGAGTTGAGCAGTTCTTC.

V and J are TRBV14 and TRBJ2-3, with unresolved D. The CDR3 is 18 amino acids. Germline assignment: CDR1 SGHDN and CDR2 FVKESK. The ends were cut back, 3 bases at V and 2 bases at J, with 21 bases in the middle. Written as DNA, the CDR3 is TGTGCCAGCAGCCAGTATCGGCACATTCGGCGGAACACAGATACGCAGTATTTT. Amino acids: CASSQYRHIRRNTDTQYF.